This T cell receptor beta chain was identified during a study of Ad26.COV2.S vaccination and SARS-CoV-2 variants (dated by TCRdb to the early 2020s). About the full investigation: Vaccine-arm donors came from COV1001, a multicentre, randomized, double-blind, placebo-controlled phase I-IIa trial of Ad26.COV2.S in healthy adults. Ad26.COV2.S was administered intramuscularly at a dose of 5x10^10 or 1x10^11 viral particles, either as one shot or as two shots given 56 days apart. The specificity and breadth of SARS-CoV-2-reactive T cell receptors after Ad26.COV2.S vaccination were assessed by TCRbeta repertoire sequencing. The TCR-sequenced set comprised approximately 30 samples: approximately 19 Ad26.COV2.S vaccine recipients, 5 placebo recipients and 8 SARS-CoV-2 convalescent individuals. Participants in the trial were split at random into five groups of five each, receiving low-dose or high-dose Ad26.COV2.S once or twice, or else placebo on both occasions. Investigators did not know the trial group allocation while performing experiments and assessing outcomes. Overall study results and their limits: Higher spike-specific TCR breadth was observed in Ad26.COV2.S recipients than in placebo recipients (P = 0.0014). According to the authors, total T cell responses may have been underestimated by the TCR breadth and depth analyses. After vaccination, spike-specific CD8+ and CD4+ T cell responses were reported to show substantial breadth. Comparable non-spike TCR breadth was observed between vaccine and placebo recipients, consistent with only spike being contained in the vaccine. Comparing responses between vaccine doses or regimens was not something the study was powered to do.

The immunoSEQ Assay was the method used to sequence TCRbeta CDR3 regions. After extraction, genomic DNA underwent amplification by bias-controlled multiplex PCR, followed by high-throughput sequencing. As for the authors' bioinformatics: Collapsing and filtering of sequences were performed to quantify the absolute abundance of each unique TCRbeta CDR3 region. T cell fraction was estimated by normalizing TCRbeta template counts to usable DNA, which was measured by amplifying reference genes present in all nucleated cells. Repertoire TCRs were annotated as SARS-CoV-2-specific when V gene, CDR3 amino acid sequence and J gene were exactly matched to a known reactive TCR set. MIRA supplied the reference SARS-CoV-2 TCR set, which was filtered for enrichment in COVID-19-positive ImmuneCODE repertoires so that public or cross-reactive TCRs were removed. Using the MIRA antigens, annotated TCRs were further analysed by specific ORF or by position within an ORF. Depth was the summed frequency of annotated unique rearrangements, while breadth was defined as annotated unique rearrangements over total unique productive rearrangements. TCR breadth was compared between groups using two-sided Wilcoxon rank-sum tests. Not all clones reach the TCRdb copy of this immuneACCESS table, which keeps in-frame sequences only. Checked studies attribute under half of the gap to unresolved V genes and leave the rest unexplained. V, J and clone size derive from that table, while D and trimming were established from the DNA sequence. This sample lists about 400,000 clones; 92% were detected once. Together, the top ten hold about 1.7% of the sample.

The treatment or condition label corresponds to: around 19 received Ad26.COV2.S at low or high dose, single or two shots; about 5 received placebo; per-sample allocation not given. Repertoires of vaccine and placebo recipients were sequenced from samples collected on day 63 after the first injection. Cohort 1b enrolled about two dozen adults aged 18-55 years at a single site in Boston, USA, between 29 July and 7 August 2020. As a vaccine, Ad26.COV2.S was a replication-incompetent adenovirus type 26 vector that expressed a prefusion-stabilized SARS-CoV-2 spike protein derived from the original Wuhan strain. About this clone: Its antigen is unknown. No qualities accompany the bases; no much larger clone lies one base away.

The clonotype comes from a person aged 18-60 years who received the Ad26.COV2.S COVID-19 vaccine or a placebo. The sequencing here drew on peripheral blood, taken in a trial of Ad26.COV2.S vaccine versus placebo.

CDR3 loop: CASSYSPTGGYYEQYF. The DNA is as follows: TGTGCCAGCAGTTACTCGCCAACAGGGGGGTACTACGAGCAGTACTTC. The chain is made from TRBV6-5 and TRBJ2-7, and 8 junction bases match TRBD1. Spanning cysteine to phenylalanine, the CDR3 consists of 16 amino acids. CDR3 DNA only is kept here, 48 bases in frame from base 1. The germline V gene specifies MNHEY as CDR1 and SVGAGI as CDR2. V ends up 0 bases short and J 3 bases short, with an unmatched junction base count of 7.